This T cell receptor beta chain is drawn from a study of T cell changes during pregnancy in multiple sclerosis (dated by TCRdb to between 2019 and 2020). With respect to the entire study: The study examined how the T cell repertoire changed over the course of pregnancy in women with multiple sclerosis.

The CDR3 contains 14 residues, cysteine and phenylalanine counted. Kept here is only the CDR3 DNA, which spans 42 bases and is read in frame from base 1. The germline V gene gives CDR1 as SGHTA and CDR2 as FQGNSA. Trimming at the junction amounts to 3 bases on V and 5 bases on J, and the germline ends lie 13 bases apart. This clone was found once. It lacks a known antigen. Base qualities are not provided; no much larger clone lies one nucleotide away. The library was prepared using the immunoSEQ multiplex PCR assay. The immuneACCESS repertoire file appears here via TCRdb, limited to in-frame rearrangements. These files lack a portion of the clones; in checked studies, under half of the deficit traces to unresolved V genes, and the cause of the others is not known. The sample includes around 40,000 clones, with roughly 89% observed a single time. The ten largest make up approximately 1.2% of the sample.

Recombination linked TRBV7-2 to TRBJ2-5, with TRBD1 tentatively as D gene (5 bases match). Here the sequenced sample was CD4+ T cells from peripheral blood mononuclear cells, taken in the first trimester of pregnancy. The TCR sequence derives from a female donor with multiple sclerosis, enrolled in a pregnancy study. CDR3 loop: CASSLQGRAETQYF. In nucleotide form, the sequence is TGTGCCAGCAGCTTGCAGGGCAGAGCGGAGACCCAGTACTTC.